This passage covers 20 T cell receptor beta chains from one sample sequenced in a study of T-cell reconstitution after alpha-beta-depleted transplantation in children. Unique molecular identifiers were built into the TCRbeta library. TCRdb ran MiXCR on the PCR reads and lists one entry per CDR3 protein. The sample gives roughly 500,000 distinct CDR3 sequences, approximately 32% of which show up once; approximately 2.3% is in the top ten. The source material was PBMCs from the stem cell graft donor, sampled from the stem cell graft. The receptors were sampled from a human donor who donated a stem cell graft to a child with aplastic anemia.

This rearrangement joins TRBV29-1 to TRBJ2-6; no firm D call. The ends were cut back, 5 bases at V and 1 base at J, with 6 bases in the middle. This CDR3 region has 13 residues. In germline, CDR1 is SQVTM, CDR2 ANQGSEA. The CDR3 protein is CSVPLSGANVLTF. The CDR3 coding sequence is TGCAGCGTTCCGTTATCTGGGGCCAACGTCCTGACTTTC. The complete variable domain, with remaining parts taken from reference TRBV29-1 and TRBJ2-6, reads SAVISQKPSRDICQRGTSLTIQCQVDSQVTMMFWYRQQPGQSLTLIATANQGSEATYESGFVIDKFPISRPNLTFSTLTVSNMSPEDSSIYLCSVPLSGANVLTFGAGSRLTVL.

The CDR3 protein is CASSLNGRGTQYF. The CDR3, as DNA: TGTGCCAGCAGTTTAAACGGCCGGGGGACCCAGTACTTC. The chain joins TRBV12-3 or TRBV12-4 to TRBJ2-5, with D perhaps TRBD2 (5 bases). CDR3 size: 13 residues. V shed 2 bases and J shed 7 bases, with 11 bases lying between them.

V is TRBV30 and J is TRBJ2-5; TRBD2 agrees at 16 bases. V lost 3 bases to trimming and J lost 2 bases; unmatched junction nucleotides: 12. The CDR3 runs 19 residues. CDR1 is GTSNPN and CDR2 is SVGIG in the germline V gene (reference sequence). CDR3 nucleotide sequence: TGTGCCTGGAGCCTATGGGGACTAGCGGGAGGGCAAACACAAGAGACCCAGTACTTC. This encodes CAWSLWGLAGGQTQETQYF.

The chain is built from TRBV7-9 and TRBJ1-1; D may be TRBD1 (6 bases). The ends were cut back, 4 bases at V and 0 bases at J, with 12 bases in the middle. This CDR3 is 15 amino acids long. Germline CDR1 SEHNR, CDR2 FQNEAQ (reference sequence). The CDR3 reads CASSYGQLMNTEAFF. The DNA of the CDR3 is TGTGCCAGCAGCTACGGACAGCTGATGAACACTGAAGCTTTCTTT.

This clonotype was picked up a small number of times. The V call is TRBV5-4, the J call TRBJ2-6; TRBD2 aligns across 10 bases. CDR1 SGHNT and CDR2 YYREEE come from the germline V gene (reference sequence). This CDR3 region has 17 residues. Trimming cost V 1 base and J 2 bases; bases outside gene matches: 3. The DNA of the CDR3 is TGTGCCAGCAGCTTGTCTCTAGCGGGAGCTGGGGCCAACGTCCTGACTTTC. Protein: CASSLSLAGAGANVLTF.

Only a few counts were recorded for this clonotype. CDR3 sequence (DNA): TGCGCCAGCAGCCACGGGACCACTAGCGGGCTGAGGGGGGAGCTGTTTTTT. Translating gives CASSHGTTSGLRGELFF. The V call is TRBV4-3, the J call TRBJ2-2; 9 bases match TRBD2. Germline V lookup: CDR1 LGHNA, CDR2 YSLEER. This CDR3 comprises 17 residues. V gave up 3 bases and J gave up 8 bases; unmatched junction bases: 13.

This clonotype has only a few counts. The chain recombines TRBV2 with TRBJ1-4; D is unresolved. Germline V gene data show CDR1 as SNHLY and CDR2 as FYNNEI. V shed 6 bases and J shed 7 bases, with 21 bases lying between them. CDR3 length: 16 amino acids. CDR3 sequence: CASRGVGLPTGEKLFF. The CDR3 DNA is TGTGCCAGCAGGGGTGTCGGGCTGCCGACGGGTGAAAAACTGTTTTTT.

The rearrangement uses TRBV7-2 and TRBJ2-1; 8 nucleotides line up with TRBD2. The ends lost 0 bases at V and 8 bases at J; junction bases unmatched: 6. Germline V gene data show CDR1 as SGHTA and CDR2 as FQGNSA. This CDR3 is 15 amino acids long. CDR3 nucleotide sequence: TGTGCCAGCAGCTTAGCGAGCGGGAGTAGCTATGAGCAGTTCTTC. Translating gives CASSLASGSSYEQFF.

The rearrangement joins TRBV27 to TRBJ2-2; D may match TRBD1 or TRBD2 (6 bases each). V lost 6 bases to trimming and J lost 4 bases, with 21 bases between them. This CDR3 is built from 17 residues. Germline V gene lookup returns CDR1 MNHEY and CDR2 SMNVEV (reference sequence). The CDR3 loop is CASRGAKGGEPTGELFF. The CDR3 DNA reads TGTGCCAGCAGGGGGGCCAAGGGGGGCGAACCCACCGGGGAGCTGTTTTTT.

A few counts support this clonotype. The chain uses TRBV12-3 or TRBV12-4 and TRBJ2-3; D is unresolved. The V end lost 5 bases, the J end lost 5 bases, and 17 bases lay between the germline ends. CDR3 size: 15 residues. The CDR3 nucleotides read TGTGCCAGCAGTCACCCCTTCCTACACCGAGATACGCAGTATTTT. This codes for CASSHPFLHRDTQYF.

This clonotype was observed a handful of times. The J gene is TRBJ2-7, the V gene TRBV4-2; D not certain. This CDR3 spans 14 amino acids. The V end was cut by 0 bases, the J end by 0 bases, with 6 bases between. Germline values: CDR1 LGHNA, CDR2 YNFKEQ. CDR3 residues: CASSQERASYEQYF. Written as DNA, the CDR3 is TGTGCCAGCAGCCAAGAAAGGGCCTCCTACGAGCAGTACTTC.

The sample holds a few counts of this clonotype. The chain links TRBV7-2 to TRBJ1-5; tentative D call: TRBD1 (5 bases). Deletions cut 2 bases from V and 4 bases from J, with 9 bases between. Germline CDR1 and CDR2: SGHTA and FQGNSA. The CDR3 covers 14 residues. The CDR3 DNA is TGTGCCAGCAGCTTAAAGGGGTCGAATCAGCCCCAGCATTTT. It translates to CASSLKGSNQPQHF.

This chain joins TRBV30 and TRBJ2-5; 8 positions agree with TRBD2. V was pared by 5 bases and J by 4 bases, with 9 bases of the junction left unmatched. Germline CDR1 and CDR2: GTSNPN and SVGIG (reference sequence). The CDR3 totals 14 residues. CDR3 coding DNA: TGTGCCTGGGGATTAGGACTAGCAAGAGAGACCCAGTACTTC. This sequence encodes CAWGLGLARETQYF.

CDR3 nucleotide sequence: TGTGCCAGCAGTTACAGGGGATTGTATTGGGAGCAGTACTTC. Residues: CASSYRGLYWEQYF. This chain uses TRBV6-2 or TRBV6-3 with TRBJ2-7; tentatively, D is TRBD1 (5 bases). CDR1 is MNHEY, CDR2 SVGEGT, per germline. V lost 2 bases to trimming and J lost 7 bases, with 15 bases between them. This CDR3 spans 14 amino acids.

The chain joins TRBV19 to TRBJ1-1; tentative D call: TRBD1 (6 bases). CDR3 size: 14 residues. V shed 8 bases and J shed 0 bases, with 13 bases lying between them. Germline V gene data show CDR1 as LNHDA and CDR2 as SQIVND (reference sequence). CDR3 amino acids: CASRSGAMNTEAFF. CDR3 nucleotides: TGTGCCAGTCGCTCAGGGGCCATGAACACTGAAGCTTTCTTT.

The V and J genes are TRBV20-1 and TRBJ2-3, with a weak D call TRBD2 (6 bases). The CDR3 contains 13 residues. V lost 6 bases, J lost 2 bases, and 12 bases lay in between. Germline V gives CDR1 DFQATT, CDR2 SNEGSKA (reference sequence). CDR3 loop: CSAFSGTTDTQYF. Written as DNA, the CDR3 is TGCAGTGCCTTTAGCGGAACCACAGATACGCAGTATTTT.

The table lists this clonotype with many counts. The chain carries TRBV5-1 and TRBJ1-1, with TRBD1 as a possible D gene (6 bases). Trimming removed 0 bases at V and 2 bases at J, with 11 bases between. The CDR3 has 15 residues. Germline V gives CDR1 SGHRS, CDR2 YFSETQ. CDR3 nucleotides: TGCGCCAGCAGCTTGGCTTTGGGGGGCAACACTGAAGCTTTCTTT. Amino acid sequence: CASSLALGGNTEAFF.

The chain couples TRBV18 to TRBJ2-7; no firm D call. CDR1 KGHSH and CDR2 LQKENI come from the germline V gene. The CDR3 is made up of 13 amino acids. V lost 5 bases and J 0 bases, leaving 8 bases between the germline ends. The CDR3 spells CASSISSSYEQYF. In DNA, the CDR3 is TGTGCCAGCTCAATTTCCAGCTCCTACGAGCAGTACTTC.

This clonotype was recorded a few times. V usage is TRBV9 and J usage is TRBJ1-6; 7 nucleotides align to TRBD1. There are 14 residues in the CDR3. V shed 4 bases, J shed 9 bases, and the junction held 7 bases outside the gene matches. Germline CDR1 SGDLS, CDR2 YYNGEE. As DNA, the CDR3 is TGTGCCAGCAGCTCGGGACAGAGAGGTTCACCCCTCCACTTT. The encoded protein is CASSSGQRGSPLHF.

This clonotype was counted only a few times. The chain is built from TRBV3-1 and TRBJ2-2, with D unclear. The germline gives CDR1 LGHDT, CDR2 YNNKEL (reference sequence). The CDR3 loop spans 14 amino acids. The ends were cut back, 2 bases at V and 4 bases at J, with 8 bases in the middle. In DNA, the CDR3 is TGTGCCAGCAGCCAAAATTTCGGCACCGGGGAGCTGTTTTTT. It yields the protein CASSQNFGTGELFF.